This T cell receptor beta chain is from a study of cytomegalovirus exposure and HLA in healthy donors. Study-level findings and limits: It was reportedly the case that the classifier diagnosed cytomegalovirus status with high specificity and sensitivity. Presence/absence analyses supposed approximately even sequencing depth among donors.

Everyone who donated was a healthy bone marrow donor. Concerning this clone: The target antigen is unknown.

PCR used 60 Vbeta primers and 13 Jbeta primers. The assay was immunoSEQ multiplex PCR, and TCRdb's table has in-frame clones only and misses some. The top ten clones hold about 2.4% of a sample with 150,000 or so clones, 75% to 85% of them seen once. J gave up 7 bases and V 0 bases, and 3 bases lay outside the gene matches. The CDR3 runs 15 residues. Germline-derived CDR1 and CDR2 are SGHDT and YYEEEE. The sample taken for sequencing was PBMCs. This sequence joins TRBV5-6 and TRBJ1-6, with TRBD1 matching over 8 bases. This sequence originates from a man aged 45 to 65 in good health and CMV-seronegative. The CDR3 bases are TGTGCCAGCAGCTTGGCGGGACAGGTGAATTCACCCCTCCACTTT. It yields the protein CASSLAGQVNSPLHF.